One sample yielded the 13 T cell receptor beta chains listed below, sequenced in a study of cytomegalovirus exposure and HLA in healthy donors. The primer mix had 60 Vbeta and 13 Jbeta primers. Method: immunoSEQ multiplex PCR; TCRdb's copy keeps in-frame clones and lacks some. The sample yields roughly 98,000 clones, less than 80% seen once. Sequenced input: PBMCs. All receptors come from a man aged 40-49 years in good health and CMV-seronegative.

This clone was detected only once. The chain is built from TRBV25-1 and TRBJ2-3; D perhaps matches TRBD2 (6 bases). The germline gives CDR1 MGHDK, CDR2 SYGVNS. The length of the CDR3 is 15 residues. The V and J ends lost 2 bases and 4 bases respectively, with 13 bases between them. CDR3 DNA: TGTGCCAGCAGTGAAATCTCCTGGGAGGCAGATACGCAGTATTTT. The encoded protein is CASSEISWEADTQYF.

This clone came up once. At the DNA level, this CDR3 is encoded by other sequences in the same sample as well. The chain employs TRBV6-4 and TRBJ1-1; D unclear. V lost 0 bases, J lost 4 bases, and 9 bases lay in between. CDR1 is MRHNA, CDR2 SNTAGT, per germline. The CDR3 has 14 amino acids. As DNA, the CDR3 is TGTGCCAGCAGTGACTCGAGTAGAGGCACTGAAGCTTTCTTT. Translating gives CASSDSSRGTEAFF.

V gene TRBV7-2 combines with J gene TRBJ2-3, with TRBD2 matching over 14 bases. The CDR3 extends over 18 amino acids. With V trimmed by 1 base and J by 6 bases, 9 bases remained unmatched. Germline-derived CDR1 and CDR2 are SGHTA and FQGNSA. The CDR3 loop reads CASSLGGPGLAGADTQYF. The CDR3 DNA sequence: TGTGCCAGCAGCTTAGGGGGACCGGGACTAGCGGGGGCCGATACGCAGTATTTT.

This clone was observed a single time. The chain is built from TRBV4-3 and TRBJ2-7; D call uncertain. CDR3 length equals 15 residues. V lost 0 bases, J lost 2 bases, and 11 bases lay in between. Germline CDR1 reads LGHNA; CDR2 reads YSLEER. This chain's CDR3 is CASSQDHRRTYEQYF. The CDR3 region has the DNA TGCGCCAGCAGCCAAGATCATCGCAGGACCTACGAGCAGTACTTC.

A note on this clone: In the same sample, other DNA sequences code for this CDR3. The chain carries TRBV5-1 and TRBJ1-1; no clear D. The CDR3 covers 14 residues. V was trimmed by 0 bases and J by 1 base, leaving 7 bases between them. From germline, CDR1 is SGHRS and CDR2 YFSETQ. The CDR3 region is CASSLGQANTEAFF. CDR3 nucleotide sequence: TGCGCCAGCAGCTTGGGCCAGGCGAACACTGAAGCTTTCTTT.

Concerning this clone: An end of the junction differs from the germline gene, which may be a read error. Other DNA sequences in this sample translate to the same CDR3. J is TRBJ1-6 and V is TRBV14; tentatively, D is TRBD1 (5 bases). The CDR3 runs 14 residues. CDR1 and CDR2 from the germline V gene are SGHDN and FVKESK. This CDR3 reads CASSQQGRNSPLHF. The CDR3 DNA reads as TGTGCCAGCAGCCAGCAGGGCCGGAATTCGCCCCTCCACTTT.

V gene TRBV4-1 combines with J gene TRBJ2-1, with TRBD2 identical over 9 bases. V gave up 1 base and J gave up 4 bases; unmatched junction bases: 2. Germline CDR1 is MGHRA and CDR2 is YSYEKL. CDR3 length: 15 residues. This CDR3 is CASSQGLAGYNEQFF. In DNA form, the CDR3 reads TGCGCCAGCAGCCAAGGCCTAGCGGGATACAATGAGCAGTTCTTC.

The J gene is TRBJ2-7, the V gene TRBV5-1; D may be TRBD1 (5 bases). Germline CDR1 and CDR2: SGHRS and YFSETQ. CDR3 length: 14 amino acids. Trimming took off 1 base at V and 1 base at J, with 9 bases between the two ends. The CDR3 is CASSLFPGSYEQYF. CDR3 coding DNA: TGCGCCAGCAGCTTGTTCCCAGGGTCCTACGAGCAGTACTTC.

The chain combines TRBV6-4 with TRBJ2-2; 12 nucleotides line up with TRBD2. Germline trimming cut 5 bases from V and 3 bases from J; bases unmatched to any gene: 1. CDR3 length: 15 amino acids. The germline V gene encodes CDR1 MRHNA and CDR2 SNTAGT. The CDR3 nucleotides read TGTGCCAGCAGTAGACTAGCGGGGGACACCGGGGAGCTGTTTTTT. This codes for CASSRLAGDTGELFF.

The rearrangement uses TRBV4-1 and TRBJ1-3; a weak D match, TRBD1 (5 bases). With 4 bases removed from V and 8 bases from J, the gap between germline ends came to 15 bases. This CDR3 has 14 residues. Looked up from germline, CDR1 is MGHRA and CDR2 is YSYEKL. The CDR3 loop reads CASSPGGVLDTIYF. CDR3 sequence (DNA): TGCGCCAGCAGCCCGGGGGGGGTATTGGACACCATATATTTT.

Comments on this clone: Sequence at one end of the junction differs from germline and may be a read error. The chain couples TRBV7-9 to TRBJ2-1, with a possible D match to TRBD1 (6 bases). This CDR3 spans 12 amino acids. CDR1 SEHNR and CDR2 FQNEAQ come from the germline V gene (reference sequence). CDR3 region: CSSSYRVNEQFF. DNA for the CDR3: TGTTCCAGCAGCTACAGGGTGAATGAGCAGTTCTTC.

The V and J genes are TRBV7-9 and TRBJ1-1; D ambiguous. The CDR3 is 12 residues long. Trimming shortened V by 2 bases and J by 4 bases, and 5 bases separated the two germline ends. From germline, CDR1 is SEHNR and CDR2 FQNEAQ (reference sequence). The CDR3 spells CASSLTGTEAFF. The CDR3 nucleotides are TGTGCCAGCAGCTTAACGGGCACTGAAGCTTTCTTT.

The chain links TRBV5-6 to TRBJ1-2, with 8 bases aligning to TRBD1. This CDR3 spans 11 amino acids. Germline V gives CDR1 SGHDT, CDR2 YYEEEE. V shed 4 bases and J 10 bases; nucleotides not matched to a gene: 3. The CDR3 reads CASSMDRDYTF. The CDR3 nucleotides are TGTGCCAGCAGCATGGACAGGGACTACACCTTC.